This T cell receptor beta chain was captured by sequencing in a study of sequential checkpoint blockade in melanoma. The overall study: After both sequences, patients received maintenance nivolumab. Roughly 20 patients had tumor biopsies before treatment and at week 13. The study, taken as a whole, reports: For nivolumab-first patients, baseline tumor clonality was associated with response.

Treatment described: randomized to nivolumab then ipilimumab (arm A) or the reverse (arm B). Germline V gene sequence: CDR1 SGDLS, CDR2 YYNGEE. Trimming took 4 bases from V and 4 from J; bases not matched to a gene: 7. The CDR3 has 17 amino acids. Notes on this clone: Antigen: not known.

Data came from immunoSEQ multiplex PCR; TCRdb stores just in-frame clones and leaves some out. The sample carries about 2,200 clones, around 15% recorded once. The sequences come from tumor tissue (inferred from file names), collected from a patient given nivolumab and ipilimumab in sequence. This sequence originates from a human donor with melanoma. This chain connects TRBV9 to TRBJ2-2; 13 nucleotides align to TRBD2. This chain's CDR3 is CASSFGTSGVVTGELFF. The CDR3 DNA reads TGTGCCAGCAGCTTTGGGACTAGCGGGGTCGTCACCGGGGAGCTGTTTTTT.